Below are 17 T cell receptor beta chains sequenced from a single sample in a study of early T cells in non-severe SARS-CoV-2 infection. From the 5' RACE reads, TCRdb called clonotypes with MiXCR, one entry per CDR3 protein. The sample includes approximately 70,000 distinct CDR3 sequences, approximately 12% seen only once; the top ten take around 5.8%. The sample taken for sequencing was whole blood. All receptors come from an adult who was a healthcare worker with PCR-confirmed SARS-CoV-2 infection or an uninfected control (not recorded which).

The chain uses TRBV20-1 and TRBJ2-1, with D perhaps given as TRBD1 or TRBD2 (5 bases each). Per the germline V gene, CDR1 is DFQATT and CDR2 is SNEGSKA (reference sequence). Trimming stripped 5 bases from V and 7 bases from J, with 15 bases between. This CDR3 has 13 amino acids. CDR3 sequence (DNA): TGCAGTGCTTTCCGAGGCAGGGAGAATGAGCAGTTCTTC. Translated, it gives CSAFRGRENEQFF.

There are a few counts of this clonotype. The chain joins TRBV10-3 to TRBJ1-5; D call uncertain. Germline CDR1 is ENHRY and CDR2 is SYGVKD. The CDR3 has 13 amino acids. V was trimmed by 10 bases and J by 4 bases, leaving 14 bases between them. This chain's CDR3 is CATGPGGNQPQHF. In DNA, the CDR3 is TGTGCCACGGGCCCAGGCGGAAATCAGCCCCAGCATTTT.

In its sample, this clonotype was seen many times. The chain uses TRBV11-1 and TRBJ2-6, with a weak D call TRBD1 (5 bases). Trimming stripped 2 bases from V and 4 bases from J, with 9 bases between. Germline lookup yields CDR1 SGHAT and CDR2 FQDESV (reference sequence). The CDR3 is 15 amino acids. CDR3 in amino acids: CASSLQGTGANVLTF. The CDR3 DNA follows: TGTGCCAGCAGCTTACAGGGTACGGGGGCCAACGTCCTGACTTTC.

This clonotype was detected many times. The chain recombines TRBV4-1 with TRBJ2-3; TRBD2 matches at 8 bases. V was pared by 1 base and J by 0 bases, with 9 bases of the junction left unmatched. Germline V lookup: CDR1 MGHRA, CDR2 YSYEKL. CDR3 length: 18 residues. CDR3 amino acids: CASSQGALAGRSTDTQYF. CDR3 bases: TGCGCCAGCAGCCAAGGGGCGCTAGCGGGCCGCAGCACAGATACGCAGTATTTT.

This clonotype was counted at least ten times. The chain joins TRBV19 to TRBJ2-7, with 10 bases lining up with TRBD2. The CDR3 sequence is 16 residues long. Per germline, CDR1 LNHDA and CDR2 SQIVND (reference sequence). V was clipped by 4 bases and J by 4 bases; unmatched bases: 10. DNA of the CDR3: TGTGCCAGTAGTACCTGGACTAGCGGAGCAAGATACGAGCAGTACTTC. This gives the protein CASSTWTSGARYEQYF.

The chain uses TRBV7-2 and TRBJ2-1, with 9 bases identical to TRBD2. The CDR3 consists of 16 residues. Germline V lookup: CDR1 SGHTA, CDR2 FQGNSA. V shed 8 bases and J 4 bases; nucleotides not matched to a gene: 12. Here the CDR3 reads CASRRVSGSGYNEQFF. The CDR3, as DNA: TGTGCCAGCCGAAGGGTTAGCGGGAGCGGGTACAATGAGCAGTTCTTC.

This chain joins TRBV7-3 and TRBJ2-3; D perhaps matches TRBD2 (5 bases). Trimming removed 2 bases at V and 4 bases at J, with 10 bases between. Per the germline V gene, CDR1 is SGHTA and CDR2 is FQGTGA. The CDR3 contains 14 residues. The DNA of the CDR3 is TGTGCCAGCAGCTTACTAACGGGGTCAGATACGCAGTATTTT. This gives the protein CASSLLTGSDTQYF.

This clonotype was observed at least ten times. The chain is built from TRBV24-1 and TRBJ2-2, with D unresolved. V shed 8 bases and J shed 3 bases, with 9 bases lying between them. This CDR3 has 13 amino acids. CDR1 KGHDR and CDR2 SFDVKD come from the germline V gene. The CDR3 bases are TGTGCCACCAATGACGATGACACCGGGGAGCTGTTTTTT. Its protein is CATNDDDTGELFF.

As regards this clonotype: Mismatch with germline at one junction end may stem from a read error. The rearrangement joins TRBV20-1 to TRBJ2-4; 9 nucleotides agree with TRBD1. This CDR3 has 12 amino acids. Germline V CDR1 and CDR2: DFQATT, SNEGSKA (reference sequence). DNA for the CDR3: TGCGGTGCTACGGGACAGGGAGACATTCAGTACTTC. Protein: CGATGQGDIQYF.

This clonotype was recorded many times. The V gene is TRBV20-1, the J gene TRBJ2-3; D perhaps matches TRBD2 (6 bases). The V end lost 2 bases, the J end lost 5 bases, and 20 bases lay between the germline ends. Per the germline V gene, CDR1 is DFQATT and CDR2 is SNEGSKA (reference sequence). This CDR3 is 16 amino acids long. The CDR3 DNA reads TGCAGTGCTAGACCTATGGGGAAGATAGCGGTAGATACGCAGTATTTT. Its translation is CSARPMGKIAVDTQYF.

The CDR3 protein is CASSPLVVSTGELFF. The CDR3 DNA follows: TGTGCCAGCAGCCCCCTTGTAGTGAGCACCGGGGAGCTGTTTTTT. V gene TRBV27 combines with J gene TRBJ2-2, with D unclear. There are 15 residues in the CDR3. Between the trimmed V and J ends, which lost 6 bases and 4 bases, there was a span of 15 bases. The germline CDR1 and CDR2 sequences are MNHEY and SMNVEV (reference sequence).

This clonotype has more than one count but fewer than ten. The junction does not match germline at one end; this may be a read error. The CDR3 nucleotides read TGTGCCAGCAGATTGGGACAGGGGTGGATTAGGGAGCTGTTTTTT. Translating gives CASRLGQGWIRELFF. The chain uses TRBV5-6 and TRBJ2-2, with TRBD1 matching over 10 bases. The CDR3 totals 15 residues. CDR1 SGHDT and CDR2 YYEEEE come from the germline V gene.

This clonotype came up many times. The rearrangement links TRBV28 to TRBJ2-3; tentatively, D is TRBD1 or TRBD2 (6 bases each). Germline V gene data show CDR1 as MDHEN and CDR2 as SYDVKM. The CDR3 spans 18 residues. Trimming took 8 bases from V and 4 from J, leaving 28 bases between them. CDR3 sequence: CASRNLPHIGGLADTQYF. The CDR3 DNA reads as TGTGCCAGCCGAAACCTTCCCCACATAGGGGGGCTCGCAGATACGCAGTATTTT.

Many counts were recorded for this clonotype. The V and J genes are TRBV27 and TRBJ2-1; TRBD2 matches at 7 bases. V gave up 3 bases and J gave up 1 base; unmatched junction bases: 3. CDR1 and CDR2 from the germline V gene are MNHEY and SMNVEV (reference sequence). CDR3 length: 15 residues. The CDR3 DNA reads TGTGCCAGCAGTTTGGCGGGAGCGTCCTACAATGAGCAGTTCTTC. Translated: CASSLAGASYNEQFF.

The chain uses TRBV7-9 and TRBJ1-2, with a tentative D call TRBD1 (5 bases). Germline V gene lookup returns CDR1 SEHNR and CDR2 FQNEAQ (reference sequence). Deletions cut 1 base from V and 6 bases from J, with 15 bases between. The length of the CDR3 is 15 residues. The chain's CDR3 is CASSLGGEVRNGYTF. CDR3 sequence (DNA): TGTGCCAGCAGCTTAGGAGGGGAGGTACGGAATGGCTACACCTTC.

This clonotype was observed at least ten times. CDR3: CSVDLPSGGGNEQYF. In DNA form, the CDR3 reads TGCAGCGTTGATTTACCCTCCGGGGGCGGAAATGAGCAGTACTTC. The rearrangement uses TRBV29-1 and TRBJ2-7; D tentatively reads TRBD1 or TRBD2 (6 bases each). The V end lost 3 bases, the J end lost 7 bases, and 22 bases lay between the germline ends. Germline CDR1 SQVTM, CDR2 ANQGSEA. The CDR3 runs 15 residues.

This clonotype was observed at least ten times. The chain recombines TRBV18 with TRBJ2-1, with 9 bases identical to TRBD1. The germline CDR1 and CDR2 sequences are KGHSH and LQKENI. The CDR3 is made up of 15 amino acids. Losses at the gene ends were 5 bases for V and 4 bases for J; bases not matched to a gene: 6. The CDR3 spells CASSTRDRDYNEQFF. The CDR3 region has the DNA TGTGCCAGCTCAACCCGGGACAGGGATTACAATGAGCAGTTCTTC.